This TCR beta chain was identified in a study of breast tumors, draining lymph nodes, adjacent tissues. Study-level points and caveats: Tumor repertoires ranked between lymph nodes and nontumor tissue in diversity, with V and J gene preferences. The data were judged consistent with most tumor T cells coming from lymph node and expanding in tumor. The lymph node origin of tumor T cells was framed as consistent with a hypothesis, not demonstrated.

TCRdb used MiXCR to reprocess the multiplex PCR reads, holding one entry per CDR3 protein. This table has around 130,000 distinct CDR3 sequences, about 20% appearing once. Axillary draining lymph nodes of breast cancer patients supplied the node samples. The V end was cut by 4 bases, the J end by 2 bases, with 12 bases between. CDR1 and CDR2 from the germline V gene are LGHDT and YNNKEL (reference sequence). The CDR3 totals 15 residues. For this clonotype: Antigen: not known.

Sample: axillary lymph node tissue. The receptor was isolated from a female donor with breast cancer. Some clones in this sample may be carry-over from other donors' samples. The chain links TRBV3-1 to TRBJ1-5, with D possibly being TRBD1 (6 bases). CDR3 protein: CASSPGAGGNQPQHF. As DNA, the CDR3 is TGTGCCAGCAGCCCGGGGGCAGGGGGCAATCAGCCCCAGCATTTT.